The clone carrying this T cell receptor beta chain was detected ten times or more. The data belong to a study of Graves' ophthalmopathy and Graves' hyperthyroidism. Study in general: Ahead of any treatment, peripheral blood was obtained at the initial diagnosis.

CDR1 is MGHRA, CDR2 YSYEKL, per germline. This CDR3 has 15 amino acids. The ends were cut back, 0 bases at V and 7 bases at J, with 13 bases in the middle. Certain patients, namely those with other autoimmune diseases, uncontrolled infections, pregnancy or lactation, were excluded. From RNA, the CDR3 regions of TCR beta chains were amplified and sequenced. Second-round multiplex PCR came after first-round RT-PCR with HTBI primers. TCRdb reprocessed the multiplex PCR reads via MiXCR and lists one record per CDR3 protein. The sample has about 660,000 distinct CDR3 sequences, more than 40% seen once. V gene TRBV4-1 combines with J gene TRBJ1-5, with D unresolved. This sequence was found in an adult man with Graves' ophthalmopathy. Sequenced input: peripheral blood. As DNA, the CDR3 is TGCGCCAGCAGCCAAGACCACCTTCTACGACAGCCCCAGCATTTT. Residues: CASSQDHLLRQPQHF.